The entry below describes one TCR beta chain. How the authors handled the data: Large patient CD8+ clones, those above 1%, rarely matched published virus-specific TCRB sequences. Assay used: immunoSEQ multiplex PCR; TCRdb lists only in-frame clones, some missing. V, J and clone size derive from that table, while D and trimming were established from the DNA sequence. This table has around 20,000 clones, about four fifths appearing once. These data are taken from a study of somatic mutations in cytotoxic T cells in rheumatoid arthritis. V was pared by 7 bases and J by 5 bases, with 17 bases between. The CDR3 is 15 amino acids. Germline values: CDR1 MNHEY, CDR2 SMNVEV (reference sequence).

This clonotype was obtained from an adult with rheumatoid arthritis. Sample: CD8+ T cells sorted from blood. The genes are TRBV27 and TRBJ2-2; possibly TRBD1 or TRBD2 for D (5 bases each). The CDR3 region has the DNA TGTGCCAGCACCAGAGGGACCTCTGGAACCGGGGAGCTGTTTTTT. Translation gives CASTRGTSGTGELFF.